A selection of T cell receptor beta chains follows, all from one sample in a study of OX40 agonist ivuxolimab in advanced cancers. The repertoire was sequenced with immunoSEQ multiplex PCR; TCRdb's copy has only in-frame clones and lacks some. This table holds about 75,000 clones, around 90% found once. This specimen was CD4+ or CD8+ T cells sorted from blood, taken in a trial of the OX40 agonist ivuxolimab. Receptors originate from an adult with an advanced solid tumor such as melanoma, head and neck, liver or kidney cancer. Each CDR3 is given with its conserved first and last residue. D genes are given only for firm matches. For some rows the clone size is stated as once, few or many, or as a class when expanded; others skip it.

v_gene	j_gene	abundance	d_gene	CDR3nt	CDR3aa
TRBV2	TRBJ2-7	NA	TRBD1	TGTGCCAGCACGGACAGGAGCACCTCCTACGAGCAGTACTTC	CASTDRSTSYEQYF
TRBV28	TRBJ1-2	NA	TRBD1	TGTGCCAGCCGGACAGGCCTAGCTTATGGCTACACCTTC	CASRTGLAYGYTF
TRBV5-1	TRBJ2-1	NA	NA	TGCGCCAGCAGCCGTGAACCCTACAATGAGCAGTTCTTC	CASSREPYNEQFF
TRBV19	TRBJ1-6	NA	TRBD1	TGTGCCAGTAGTAACACCGGGACAGGGGATTCACCCCTCCACTTT	CASSNTGTGDSPLHF
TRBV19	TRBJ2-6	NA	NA	TGTGCCAGTAGTGATACCGGGGCCAACGTCCTGACTTTC	CASSDTGANVLTF
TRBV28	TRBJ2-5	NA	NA	TGTGCCAGCAGTACCCCTTTTGAGACCCAGTACTTC	CASSTPFETQYF
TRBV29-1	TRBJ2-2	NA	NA	TGCAGCGTCACCGGACCAGAAAACACCGGGGAGCTGTTTTTT	CSVTGPENTGELFF
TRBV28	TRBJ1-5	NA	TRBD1	TGTGCCAGCAGTAGAACAGGGGGCGCGGGACAGCCCCAGCATTTT	CASSRTGGAGQPQHF
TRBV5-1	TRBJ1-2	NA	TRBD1	TGCGCCAGCAGCCCGTCAGGGGGCAACTATGGCTACACCTTC	CASSPSGGNYGYTF
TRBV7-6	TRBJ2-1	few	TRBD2	TGTGCCAGCAGCTTGGCCGGGACTAGCAATGAGCAGTTCTTC	CASSLAGTSNEQFF
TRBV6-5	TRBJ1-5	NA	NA	TGTGCCAGCACCTCCTATCCGACGAGGCAGCCCCAGCATTTT	CASTSYPTRQPQHF
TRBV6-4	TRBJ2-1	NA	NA	TGTGCCAGCAGTGCTCAAAGGGGCCAGTACAATGAGCAGTTCTTC	CASSAQRGQYNEQFF
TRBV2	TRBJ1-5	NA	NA	TGTGCCAGCAGCCTAAGGTGGCAGATAGATCAGCCCCAGCATTTT	CASSLRWQIDQPQHF
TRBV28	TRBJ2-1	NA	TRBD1	TGTGCCAGCAGTCCCCCCGGACAGGACTACAATGAGCAGTTCTTC	CASSPPGQDYNEQFF
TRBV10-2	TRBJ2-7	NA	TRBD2	TGCGCCAGCAGTGAATCGGCTTGGGGCGGGAGCGAGCAGTACTTC	CASSESAWGGSEQYF
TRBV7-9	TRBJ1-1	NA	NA	TGTGCCAGCAGCTCCTCCCCTATCGCGGGGACTGAAGCTTTCTTT	CASSSSPIAGTEAFF
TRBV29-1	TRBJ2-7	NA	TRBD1	TGCAGCGCTAAGGGACAGGGAGGCTACGAGCAGTACTTC	CSAKGQGGYEQYF
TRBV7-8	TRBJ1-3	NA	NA	TGTGCCAGCAGCTCCTTCCCCGGGACAATCGGTGGAAACACCATATATTTT	CASSSFPGTIGGNTIYF
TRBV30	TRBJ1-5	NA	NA	TGTGCCTGGGGTGAAGGGGTAAGACAGCCCCAGCATTTT	CAWGEGVRQPQHF
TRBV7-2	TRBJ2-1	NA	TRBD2	TGTGCCAGCAGCTTAGCCCCGGGGGGGTTCTATGAGCAGTTCTTC	CASSLAPGGFYEQFF
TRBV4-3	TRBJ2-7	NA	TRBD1	TGCGCCAGGGGGCCCGACAGGGGGCGATACGAGCAGTACTTC	CARGPDRGRYEQYF
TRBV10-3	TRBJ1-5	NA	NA	TGTGCCATCAGTGAGGACAGACTCAATCAGCCCCAGCATTTT	CAISEDRLNQPQHF
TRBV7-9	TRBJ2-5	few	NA	TGTGCCAGCAGCTCCCTGGGGGTAAGGCAAGAGACCCAGTACTTC	CASSSLGVRQETQYF
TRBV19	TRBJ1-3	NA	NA	TGTGCCAGTAGTTCCGCCACGGGGAATGGAAACACCATATATTTT	CASSSATGNGNTIYF
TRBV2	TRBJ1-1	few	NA	TGTGCCAGCCAATATGTTCGGGAGAGGGAAGCTTTCTTT	CASQYVREREAFF
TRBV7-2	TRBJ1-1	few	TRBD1	TGTGCCAGCAGCTTAGCCGGGACAGGATGGAACACTGAAGCTTTCTTT	CASSLAGTGWNTEAFF
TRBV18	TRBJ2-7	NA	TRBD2	TGTGCCAGCTCCCCCGGGACTAGCTCCTACGAGCAGTACTTC	CASSPGTSSYEQYF
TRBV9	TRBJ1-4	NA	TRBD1	TGTGCCAGCAGTCAAACAGGGGGTGAAACTAATGAAAAACTGTTTTTT	CASSQTGGETNEKLFF
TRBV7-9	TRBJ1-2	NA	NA	TGTGCCAGCAGCGGGCAGGGGTATGGCTACACCTTC	CASSGQGYGYTF
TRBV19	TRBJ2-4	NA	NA	TGTGCCAGTAGTATAATAGGGTCGGACATTCAGTACTTC	CASSIIGSDIQYF
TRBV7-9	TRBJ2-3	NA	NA	TGTGCCAGCAGCTCCACCTCTGGGAATAAGTACACAGATACGCAGTATTTT	CASSSTSGNKYTDTQYF
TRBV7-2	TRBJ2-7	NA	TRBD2	TGTGCCAGCAGCTTCGGACTAGCGGGGATCTACGAGCAGTACTTC	CASSFGLAGIYEQYF
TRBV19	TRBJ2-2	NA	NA	TGTGCCAGTAGTGTAACAAGAACCGGGGAGCTGTTTTTT	CASSVTRTGELFF
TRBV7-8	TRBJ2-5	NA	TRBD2	TGTGCCAGCAGCTTTACATCTAGCGGGAGATCGGAGACCCAGTACTTC	CASSFTSSGRSETQYF
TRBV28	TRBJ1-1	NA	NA	TGTGCCAGCAGTTTATTCTCGGCAGGGGCCACTGAAGCTTTCTTT	CASSLFSAGATEAFF
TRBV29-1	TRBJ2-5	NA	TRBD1	TGCAGCGGCATCCGGGACAGGGTCGAGGCCCAGTACTTC	CSGIRDRVEAQYF